Described below is a single TCR beta chain sequence and its context. Its specificity is not known. The data were obtained in a study of T cell responses to AZD1222 COVID-19 vaccine. Study-wide findings and caveats: Baseline testing showed seropositivity in only five or six AZD1222 recipients. Donors skewed white British and female; clonal diversity was possibly underestimated. A reported finding is that nearly half of spike-specific TCRs target unmutated variant regions.

The length of the CDR3 is 17 residues. The trim removed 0 bases at V and 2 bases at J, leaving 10 bases unmatched. Looked up from germline, CDR1 is SGHNT and CDR2 is YYREEE (reference sequence). Data came from immunoSEQ multiplex PCR; TCRdb stores just in-frame clones and leaves some out. Here the sample spans 70,000 to 95,000 clones, 85% to 90% being singletons. The TCR was taken from an adult in good health. The chain is built from TRBV5-4 and TRBJ1-2; 7 nucleotides align to TRBD1. The sample was peripheral blood, taken on day 0 of MenACWY control vaccination. CDR3 region: CASSLGQGVSSNYGYTF. CDR3 bases: TGTGCCAGCAGCTTGGGGCAGGGGGTATCGTCGAACTATGGCTACACCTTC. Variable domain in full (rest from reference TRBV5-4 and TRBJ1-2): ETGVTQSPTHLIKTRGQQVTLRCSSQSGHNTVSWYQQALGQGPQFIFQYYREEENGRGNFPPRFSGLQFPNYSSELNVNALELDDSALYLCASSLGQGVSSNYGYTFGSGTRLTVV.